These T cell receptor beta chains were read from a single sample in a study of blood T cell repertoires in COVID-19. The repertoire was sequenced with immunoSEQ multiplex PCR; TCRdb's copy has only in-frame clones and lacks some. The table shows some 120,000 clones, with 88% occurring only once. The sample was peripheral blood. These receptors all come from a human donor in a cohort sampled during active COVID-19. Each CDR3 is given with its conserved first and last residue. The D gene is left open where the match is weak. A row's size may be missing; if present it is once, few, many or a size class.

TRBV15,TRBJ2-1,once,-,CATSKEGQIFHEQFF,TGTGCCACCAGCAAGGAGGGGCAGATTTTTCATGAGCAGTTCTTC
TRBV2,TRBJ2-1,-,TRBD2,CASRGGTFAYNEQFF,TGTGCCAGCAGGGGGGGGACTTTTGCCTACAATGAGCAGTTCTTC
TRBV20-1,TRBJ2-7,-,TRBD2,CSASKASGVGSYEQYF,TGCAGTGCTAGTAAGGCTAGCGGGGTGGGTTCCTACGAGCAGTACTTC
TRBV18,TRBJ1-3,-,TRBD1,CASSPDQGASSGNTIYF,TGTGCCAGCTCACCAGACCAGGGGGCTTCATCTGGAAACACCATATATTTT
TRBV10-3,TRBJ2-7,-,-,CAISDGSQGGSYEQYF,TGTGCCATCAGTGATGGAAGTCAGGGGGGTTCCTACGAGCAGTACTTC
TRBV6-5,TRBJ1-1,-,-,CASSYALNTEAFF,TGTGCCAGCAGTTACGCGTTGAACACTGAAGCTTTCTTT
TRBV21-1,TRBJ2-1,-,-,CAIVVIRGQREQNEQFF,TGTGCCATCGTGGTAATACGCGGCCAGCGGGAGCAGAATGAGCAGTTCTTC
TRBV5-4,TRBJ1-5,-,-,CASSLGANQPQHF,TGTGCCAGCAGCTTGGGGGCTAATCAGCCCCAGCATTTT
TRBV6-4,TRBJ2-1,-,-,CASSVDGFGEQFF,TGTGCCAGCAGTGTTGACGGGTTCGGCGAGCAGTTCTTC
TRBV11-3,TRBJ2-4,-,-,CASSAGSRHIQYF,TGTGCCAGCAGCGCGGGATCTCGACACATTCAGTACTTC
TRBV9,TRBJ2-3,-,-,CASSVLALTDTQYF,TGTGCCAGCAGCGTACTGGCTCTCACAGATACGCAGTATTTT
TRBV6-5,TRBJ1-2,-,-,CASSHGQNYGYTF,TGTGCCAGCAGTCATGGACAGAACTATGGCTACACCTTC
TRBV28,TRBJ1-1,-,TRBD1,CASARDSGITEAFF,TGTGCCAGCGCCCGGGACAGTGGGATCACTGAAGCTTTCTTT
TRBV5-4,TRBJ1-4,-,-,CASSPGWTNEKLFF,TGTGCCAGCAGTCCAGGGTGGACTAATGAAAAACTGTTTTTT
TRBV5-1,TRBJ2-4,-,-,CASTLDRDSPPAKNIQYF,TGCGCCAGCACCTTAGACAGGGACTCACCCCCAGCCAAAAACATTCAGTACTTC
TRBV6-5,TRBJ2-7,-,-,CASNMDSVTYEQYF,TGTGCCAGCAATATGGACAGCGTAACCTACGAGCAGTACTTC
TRBV7-9,TRBJ1-5,-,-,CASSSPGLNQPQHF,TGTGCCAGCAGCTCCCCGGGTCTCAATCAGCCCCAGCATTTT
TRBV29-1,TRBJ2-5,-,TRBD2,CSVGEREVRFLETQYF,TGCAGCGTGGGGGAGCGGGAGGTGCGTTTCCTGGAGACCCAGTACTTC
TRBV12-5,TRBJ2-7,-,TRBD2,CASARGAGLNYEQYF,TGTGCTAGTGCCCGCGGGGCGGGACTAAATTACGAGCAGTACTTC
TRBV7-2,TRBJ1-3,-,-,CASSLGNTIYF,TGTGCCAGCAGCCTCGGAAACACCATATATTTT
TRBV7-8,TRBJ1-1,-,-,CASSNPRGNTEAFF,TGTGCCAGCAGTAACCCCCGAGGGAACACTGAAGCTTTCTTT
TRBV7-9,TRBJ2-2,-,TRBD2,CASAGGPTGELFF,TGTGCCAGCGCGGGAGGGCCGACCGGGGAGCTGTTTTTT
TRBV27,TRBJ1-1,-,TRBD1,CASSPEGATYVNTEAFF,TGTGCCAGCAGCCCTGAGGGGGCAACGTACGTAAACACTGAAGCTTTCTTT
TRBV10-3,TRBJ2-7,-,-,CAISDLGQYEQYF,TGTGCCATCAGTGATCTGGGCCAGTACGAGCAGTACTTC
TRBV3-1/TRBV3-2,TRBJ2-3,once,TRBD2,CASSQIAGGTQYF,TGTGCCAGCAGCCAAATAGCGGGAGGGACGCAGTATTTT
TRBV7-9,TRBJ1-1,-,-,CASSLGGDEAFF,TGTGCCAGCAGCTTAGGGGGCGACGAAGCTTTCTTT
TRBV28,TRBJ1-5,-,TRBD1,CASTPGQGDQPQHF,TGTGCCAGCACCCCCGGACAGGGCGATCAGCCCCAGCATTTT
TRBV5-1,TRBJ1-1,-,TRBD1,CASSLDPTGVEEAFF,TGCGCCAGCAGCTTGGACCCTACAGGGGTGGAAGAAGCTTTCTTT
TRBV18,TRBJ1-2,once,-,CASSPGIRAYGYTF,TGTGCCAGCTCACCAGGAATCAGGGCCTATGGCTACACCTTC
TRBV19,TRBJ1-5,-,TRBD1,CASSTGGQGALQHF,TGTGCCAGTAGTACGGGGGGACAGGGGGCTCTCCAGCATTTT
TRBV19,TRBJ1-2,-,-,CASSIVVRDYGYTF,TGTGCCAGTAGTATAGTTGTCAGGGACTATGGCTACACCTTC
TRBV10-2,TRBJ2-7,-,TRBD2,CASSRVAGAVEQYF,TGCGCCAGCAGTCGAGTAGCGGGAGCGGTCGAGCAGTACTTC
TRBV9,TRBJ1-2,-,-,CASSVGDFSYGYTF,TGTGCCAGCAGCGTAGGGGACTTCAGTTATGGCTACACCTTC
TRBV7-2,TRBJ1-2,-,TRBD1,CASSKTDRDGANYGYTF,TGTGCCAGCAGCAAAACCGACAGGGACGGGGCTAACTATGGCTACACCTTC
TRBV12-5,TRBJ2-3,once,-,CASGSGVDVLTDTQYF,TGTGCTAGTGGTTCTGGAGTTGACGTCCTCACAGATACGCAGTATTTT
TRBV6-5,TRBJ2-5,-,TRBD2,CASIGLGREETQYF,TGTGCCAGCATAGGCCTCGGGAGGGAAGAGACCCAGTACTTC
TRBV5-1,TRBJ2-5,-,TRBD2,CASNQGTSGGEETQYF,TGCGCCAGCAATCAGGGGACTAGCGGGGGCGAAGAGACCCAGTACTTC
TRBV10-3,TRBJ2-7,-,-,CAIGGTAEVEQYF,TGTGCCATTGGCGGGACAGCCGAAGTCGAGCAGTACTTC
TRBV11-2,TRBJ2-3,-,TRBD2,CASSTGLVADTQYF,TGTGCCAGCAGCACCGGACTAGTAGCAGATACGCAGTATTTT
TRBV27,TRBJ2-1,-,TRBD1,CASSLRDRGRPSEQFF,TGTGCCAGCAGTTTACGCGACAGGGGGCGCCCCAGTGAGCAGTTCTTC
TRBV5-6,TRBJ2-3,-,-,CASSLGTADTQYF,TGTGCCAGCAGCTTGGGGACAGCGGATACGCAGTATTTT
TRBV19,TRBJ2-1,-,-,CASTRGGPSSYNEQFF,TGTGCCAGTACCCGGGGTGGACCCTCCTCCTACAATGAGCAGTTCTTC
TRBV3-1/TRBV3-2,TRBJ2-2,-,-,CASSVPIGELFF,TGTGCCAGCAGTGTTCCCATCGGGGAGCTGTTTTTT
TRBV5-1,TRBJ2-2,-,-,CASSLARNTGELFF,TGCGCCAGCAGCTTGGCCAGGAACACCGGGGAGCTGTTTTTT
TRBV27,TRBJ2-3,-,TRBD2,CASRGTSGISTDTQYF,TGTGCCAGCAGAGGGACTAGCGGGATTAGCACAGATACGCAGTATTTT
TRBV18,TRBJ2-5,-,TRBD1,CASSPGTGSQETQYF,TGTGCCAGCTCACCCGGGACAGGCAGCCAAGAGACCCAGTACTTC
TRBV14,TRBJ2-2,-,TRBD2,CASSQDGAGGNTGELFF,TGTGCCAGCAGCCAAGACGGCGCGGGGGGGAACACCGGGGAGCTGTTTTTT
TRBV5-1,TRBJ2-1,-,TRBD2,CASSDPSGNYNEQFF,TGCGCCAGCAGCGACCCTAGCGGAAATTACAATGAGCAGTTCTTC
TRBV9,TRBJ2-1,-,-,CASSVEGYNEQFF,TGTGCCAGCAGCGTAGAGGGGTACAATGAGCAGTTCTTC
TRBV6-5,TRBJ1-3,few,-,CASQMTTGSGNTIYF,TGTGCCAGCCAGATGACTACAGGGTCTGGAAACACCATATATTTT
TRBV16,TRBJ1-1,few,TRBD1,CASSRRTGADTEAFF,TGTGCCAGCAGCCGAAGGACAGGGGCGGACACTGAAGCTTTCTTT